The subject of this entry is one T cell receptor (beta chain). What it binds is not known. The V end was cut by 5 bases, the J end by 4 bases, with 9 bases between. The CDR3 is 13 amino acids. This sample was taken from a study of human T cells and chemical hapten exposure. As for the study in general: The study sensitized with 2% DPC on a 2 cm by 2 cm patch of upper inner arm skin. Per-sample TCR yield variability stemmed mainly from small pooled library volume differences.

Individual cDNA molecules received unique molecular identifiers in the library. TCRdb ran MiXCR on the RACE reads and lists one entry per CDR3 protein. Here the sample spans 62,000 or so distinct CDR3 sequences, approximately 10% being singletons. Points from the study as a whole: Once DPC sensitization occurred, TCRs above 1 in 1000 frequency showed no change.

Time point denoted: patch test 3, about 24 weeks after DPC sensitization. Treatment here: therapeutic diphenylcyclopropenone sensitization with weekly scalp DPC. This material consisted of whole blood, taken in connection with sensitization to the hapten diphenylcyclopropenone (DPC). The chain has TRBV12-3 or TRBV12-4 and TRBJ1-3; tentatively, D is TRBD1 (6 bases). The TCR was taken from a woman in her twenties or thirties with alopecia areata. Some clones in this sample may be carry-over from other donors' samples. The CDR3 bases are TGTGCCAGCAGTCACACAGGGGGAAACACCATATATTTT. Its translation: CASSHTGGNTIYF.